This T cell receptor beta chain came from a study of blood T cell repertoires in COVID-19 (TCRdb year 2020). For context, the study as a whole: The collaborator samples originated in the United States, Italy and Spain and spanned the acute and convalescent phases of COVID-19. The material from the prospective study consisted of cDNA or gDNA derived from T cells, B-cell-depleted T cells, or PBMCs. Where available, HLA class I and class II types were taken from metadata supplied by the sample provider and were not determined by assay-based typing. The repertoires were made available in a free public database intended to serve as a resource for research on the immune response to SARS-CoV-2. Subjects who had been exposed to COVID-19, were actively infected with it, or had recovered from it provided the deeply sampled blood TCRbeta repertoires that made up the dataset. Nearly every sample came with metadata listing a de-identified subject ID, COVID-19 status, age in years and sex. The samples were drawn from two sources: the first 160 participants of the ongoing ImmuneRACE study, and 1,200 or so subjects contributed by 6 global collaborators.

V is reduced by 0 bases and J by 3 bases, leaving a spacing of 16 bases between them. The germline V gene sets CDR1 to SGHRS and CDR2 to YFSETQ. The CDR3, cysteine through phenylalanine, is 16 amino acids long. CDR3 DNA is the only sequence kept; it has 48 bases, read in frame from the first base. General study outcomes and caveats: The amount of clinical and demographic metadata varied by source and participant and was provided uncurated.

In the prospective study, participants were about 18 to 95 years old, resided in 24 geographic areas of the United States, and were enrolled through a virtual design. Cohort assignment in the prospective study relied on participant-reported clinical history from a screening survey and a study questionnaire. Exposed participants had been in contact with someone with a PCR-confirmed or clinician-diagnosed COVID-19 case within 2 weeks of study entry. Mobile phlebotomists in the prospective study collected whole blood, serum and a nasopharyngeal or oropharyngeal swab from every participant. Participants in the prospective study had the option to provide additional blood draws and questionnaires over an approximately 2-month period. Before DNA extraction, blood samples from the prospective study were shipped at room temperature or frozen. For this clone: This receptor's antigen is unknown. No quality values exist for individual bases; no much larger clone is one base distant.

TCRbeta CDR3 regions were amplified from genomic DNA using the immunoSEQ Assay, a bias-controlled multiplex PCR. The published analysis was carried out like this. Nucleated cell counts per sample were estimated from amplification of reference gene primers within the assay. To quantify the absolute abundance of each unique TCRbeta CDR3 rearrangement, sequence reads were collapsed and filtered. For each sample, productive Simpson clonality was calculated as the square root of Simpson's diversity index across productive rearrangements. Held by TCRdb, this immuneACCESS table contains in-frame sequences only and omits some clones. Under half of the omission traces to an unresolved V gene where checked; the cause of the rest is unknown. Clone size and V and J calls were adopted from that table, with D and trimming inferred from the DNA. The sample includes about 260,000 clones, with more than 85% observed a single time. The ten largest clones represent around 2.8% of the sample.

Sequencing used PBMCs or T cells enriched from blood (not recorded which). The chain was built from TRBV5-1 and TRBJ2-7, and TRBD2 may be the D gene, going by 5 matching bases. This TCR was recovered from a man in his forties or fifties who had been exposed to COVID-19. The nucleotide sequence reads TGCGCCAGCAGCTTGGCCGGGTGGAGAGAGGGCTACGAGCAGTACTTC. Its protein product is CASSLAGWREGYEQYF.